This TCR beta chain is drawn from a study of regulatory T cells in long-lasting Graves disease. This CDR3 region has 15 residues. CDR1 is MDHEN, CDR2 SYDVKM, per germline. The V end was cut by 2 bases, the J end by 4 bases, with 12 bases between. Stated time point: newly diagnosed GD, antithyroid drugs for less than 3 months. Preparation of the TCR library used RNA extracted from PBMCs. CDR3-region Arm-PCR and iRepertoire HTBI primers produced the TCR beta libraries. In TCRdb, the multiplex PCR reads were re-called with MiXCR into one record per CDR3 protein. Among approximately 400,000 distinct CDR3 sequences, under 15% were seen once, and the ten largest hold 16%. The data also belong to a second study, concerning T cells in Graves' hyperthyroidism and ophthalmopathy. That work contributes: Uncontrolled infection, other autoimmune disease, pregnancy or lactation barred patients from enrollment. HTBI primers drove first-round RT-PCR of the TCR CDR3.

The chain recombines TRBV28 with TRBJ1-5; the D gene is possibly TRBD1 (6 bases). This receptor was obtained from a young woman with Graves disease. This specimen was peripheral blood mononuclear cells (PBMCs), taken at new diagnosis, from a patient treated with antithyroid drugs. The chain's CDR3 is CASSLPETGNQPQHF. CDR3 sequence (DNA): TGTGCCAGCAGTTTACCGGAAACAGGGAATCAGCCCCAGCATTTT.